This T cell receptor beta chain derives from a study of OX40 agonist ivuxolimab in advanced cancers. V dropped 1 base and J dropped 5; count of bases not matched to a gene: 2. CDR1 MNHEY and CDR2 SMNVEV come from the germline V gene (reference sequence). The CDR3 runs 14 residues. The data were produced by immunoSEQ multiplex PCR, yet TCRdb's version contains in-frame clones alone and is incomplete. The table shows tens of thousands of clones, with approximately 83% occurring only once. Only one count was recorded for this clone. The source was CD4+ or CD8+ T cells sorted from blood, collected in a trial of the OX40 agonist ivuxolimab. The TCR originated in an adult with an advanced solid tumor such as melanoma, head and neck, liver or kidney cancer. The chain recombines TRBV27 with TRBJ2-1; 7 positions agree with TRBD1. In DNA, the CDR3 is TGTGCCAGCAGTTTATTCAGGGGGAACAATGAGCAGTTCTTC. Its protein is CASSLFRGNNEQFF.